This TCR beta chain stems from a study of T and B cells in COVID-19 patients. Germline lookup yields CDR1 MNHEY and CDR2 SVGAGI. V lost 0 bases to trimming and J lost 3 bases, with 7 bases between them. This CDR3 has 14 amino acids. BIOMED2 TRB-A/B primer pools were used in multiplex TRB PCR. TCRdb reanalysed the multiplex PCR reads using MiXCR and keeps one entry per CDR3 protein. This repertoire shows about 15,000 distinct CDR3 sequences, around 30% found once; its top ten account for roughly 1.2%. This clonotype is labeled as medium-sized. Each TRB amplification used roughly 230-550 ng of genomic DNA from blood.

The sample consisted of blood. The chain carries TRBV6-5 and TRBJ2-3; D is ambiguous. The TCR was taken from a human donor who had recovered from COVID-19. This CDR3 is CASSYSHWTDTQYF. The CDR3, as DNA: TGTGCCAGCAGTTACTCTCATTGGACAGATACGCAGTATTTT.